What follows are 24 T cell receptor beta chains derived from one specimen sequenced in a study of T cells in Graves' hyperthyroidism and ophthalmopathy. Template material for amplifying TCR beta CDR3 regions consisted of RNA transcripts. TCR CDR3 regions were first amplified by RT-PCR with HTBI primers. TCRdb called the multiplex PCR reads again in MiXCR, with one record for every CDR3 protein. The data contain about 640,000 distinct CDR3 sequences, just under 45% of them singletons. Sequences were obtained from peripheral blood or thyroid tissue (not recorded which). Receptors were obtained from an adult man with Graves' disease, either hyperthyroidism or ophthalmopathy (not recorded which).

This sequence joins TRBV12-3 or TRBV12-4 and TRBJ1-3, with 7 bases identical to TRBD1. Trimming at V came to 5 bases and at J to 0 bases, leaving 7 bases not matched to a gene. This CDR3 has 16 residues. As DNA, the CDR3 is TGTGCCAGCAGTGAAGAAGGACAGGTCTCTGGAAACACCATATATTTT. It encodes CASSEEGQVSGNTIYF.

The table lists this clonotype with a few counts. The CDR3 nucleotides are TGTGCCAGCAGTGAGGCAGGGGATGGCTACACCTTC. It translates to CASSEAGDGYTF. J is TRBJ1-2 and V is TRBV2, with D possibly TRBD1 on 6 matching bases. The V gene's germline CDR1 is SNHLY and CDR2 FYNNEI. The V end was cut by 3 bases, the J end by 6 bases, with 8 bases between. This CDR3 has 12 residues.

This clonotype was found many times. The genes are TRBV24-1 and TRBJ2-5; unclear D gene. Germline V gene sequence: CDR1 KGHDR, CDR2 SFDVKD. V gave up 4 bases and J gave up 0 bases, with 11 bases separating them. This CDR3 region has 15 residues. CDR3 amino acids: CATSDVVEYQETQYF. CDR3 DNA sequence: TGTGCCACCAGTGACGTTGTGGAGTACCAAGAGACCCAGTACTTC.

Notes on this clonotype: Compared with germline, one end of the junction differs, possibly owing to a read error. The rearrangement links TRBV12-3 or TRBV12-4 to TRBJ2-7; D may be TRBD1 (5 bases). This CDR3 has 15 amino acids. CDR3 sequence reads: CASSLGWGFSSEQYF. In nucleotides, the CDR3 is TGTGCCAGCAGTTTAGGGTGGGGCTTCTCCTCCGAGCAGTACTTC.

On this clonotype itself: It may be a read error: a sequence one base away is much more abundant. V usage is TRBV2 and J usage is TRBJ1-2; D unclear. Germline CDR1 and CDR2: SNHLY and FYNNEI. The CDR3 is 11 amino acids. CDR3: CARSALYDYTF. DNA of the CDR3: TGTGCCAGGTCGGCCCTTTATGACTACACCTTC.

This clonotype was detected ten times or more. The rearrangement joins TRBV2 to TRBJ1-5, with D hard to call. V was trimmed by 6 bases and J by 0 bases, leaving 6 bases between them. The CDR3 runs to 13 residues. Germline V gene data show CDR1 as SNHLY and CDR2 as FYNNEI. The CDR3 sequence is CASRYYSNQPQHF. CDR3 coding DNA: TGTGCCAGCAGGTACTATAGCAATCAGCCCCAGCATTTT. Filled out from reference TRBV2 and TRBJ1-5, the complete variable domain reads EPEVTQTPSHQVTQMGQEVILRCVPISNHLYFYWYRQILGQKVEFLVSFYNNEISEKSEIFDDQFSVERPDGSNFTLKIRSTKLEDSAMYFCASRYYSNQPQHFGDGTRLSIL.

This chain uses TRBV6-5 with TRBJ1-2; TRBD1 is a possible D gene (6 bases). Trimming removed 0 bases at V and 11 bases at J, with 10 bases between. Germline CDR1 is MNHEY and CDR2 is SVGAGI. CDR3 length equals 12 residues. CDR3 coding DNA: TGTGCCAGCAGTTACTCCGGACAGTTATACACCTTC. This sequence encodes CASSYSGQLYTF.

This clonotype was counted between two and nine times. Here the CDR3 DNA reads TGCAGTGCTGGGGCGGGACAGGGGGTTCGTGGCTACACCTTC. Its translation is CSAGAGQGVRGYTF. This rearrangement joins TRBV20-1 to TRBJ1-2, with TRBD1 matching 11 bases. V lost 5 bases to trimming and J lost 7 bases; unmatched junction nucleotides: 9. CDR3 size: 14 residues. Germline V CDR1 and CDR2: DFQATT, SNEGSKA (reference sequence).

This clonotype turned up a few times. The V call is TRBV13, the J call TRBJ2-7; 8 bases fit TRBD1. V lost 5 bases and J lost 0; bases outside the gene matches: 9. The CDR3 is 16 amino acids. The germline V gene encodes CDR1 PRHDT and CDR2 FYEKMQ (reference sequence). The CDR3 DNA follows: TGTGCCAGCAGCGCCGCCGGACAGGGTAGCTCCTACGAGCAGTACTTC. Its translation: CASSAAGQGSSYEQYF.

V and J are TRBV15 and TRBJ1-1; TRBD1 is a possible D gene (6 bases). V gave up 0 bases and J gave up 10 bases, with 12 bases separating them. CDR3 length equals 13 residues. Germline V gives CDR1 LNHNV, CDR2 YYDKDF (reference sequence). This CDR3 reads CATSRDRGGRAFF. The CDR3 region has the DNA TGTGCCACCAGCAGAGATAGAGGGGGTCGAGCTTTCTTT.

This clonotype was counted at least ten times. This sequence joins TRBV15 and TRBJ1-5, with D perhaps TRBD1 (6 bases). V lost 4 bases, J lost 0 bases, and 7 bases lay in between. This CDR3 has 14 residues. Germline V CDR1 and CDR2: LNHNV, YYDKDF (reference sequence). The CDR3 DNA follows: TGTGCCACCAGCACCAGGGGTAGCAATCAGCCCCAGCATTTT. Its translation: CATSTRGSNQPQHF.

This clonotype was found once. Relative to the germline gene, one junction end is altered; a read error may explain this. This chain links TRBV25-1 with TRBJ1-2; D unresolved. The CDR3 is 14 amino acids. Germline-derived CDR1 and CDR2 are MGHDK and SYGVNS. CDR3: CASSRTDGNCGYTF. The CDR3 DNA is TGTGCCAGCAGCAGAACAGACGGGAACTGTGGCTACACCTTC.

This chain links TRBV7-6 with TRBJ2-7; 7 positions agree with TRBD2. Per germline, CDR1 SGHVS and CDR2 FNYEAQ. The V segment lost 1 base and the J segment 6 bases; nucleotides outside the gene matches: 12. This CDR3 comprises 16 residues. DNA for the CDR3: TGTGCCAGCAGCTTAGTCACGGGGGGTGGTTCGGGCGAGCAGTACTTC. Encoded protein: CASSLVTGGGSGEQYF.

The J gene is TRBJ1-2, the V gene TRBV2; 8 bases match TRBD1. CDR3 size: 17 residues. CDR1 SNHLY and CDR2 FYNNEI come from the germline V gene. Trimming removed 10 bases from V and 1 base from J; junction bases left unmatched: 17. The chain's CDR3 is CATTLGYGQGVNYGYTF. The CDR3 nucleotides are TGTGCCACCACCCTGGGGTATGGACAGGGAGTTAACTATGGCTACACCTTC.

At least ten counts were recorded for this clonotype. The chain uses TRBV12-3 or TRBV12-4 and TRBJ2-7; D is undetermined. V was shortened by 1 base and J by 5 bases, with 6 bases between the two germline ends. The CDR3 has 12 amino acids. CDR3 sequence reads: CASSLVFHEQYF. In DNA form, the CDR3 reads TGTGCCAGCAGTTTAGTTTTCCACGAGCAGTACTTC.

The chain carries TRBV24-1 and TRBJ1-4; the D gene is possibly TRBD1 (6 bases). The CDR3 totals 14 residues. Germline CDR1 KGHDR, CDR2 SFDVKD. The V end was cut by 6 bases, the J end by 7 bases, with 14 bases between. This CDR3 is CATSYGGAREKLFF. The CDR3, as DNA: TGTGCCACCAGTTACGGGGGGGCGCGTGAAAAACTGTTTTTT.

V and J are TRBV15 and TRBJ1-1; maybe TRBD1 (5 bases). CDR1 is LNHNV and CDR2 is YYDKDF in the germline V gene (reference sequence). CDR3 length: 16 residues. Deletions cut 0 bases from V and 3 bases from J, with 14 bases between. CDR3 protein: CATSRDTGYGYTEAFF. The CDR3 region has the DNA TGTGCCACCAGCAGAGACACAGGTTATGGCTACACTGAAGCTTTCTTT.

V usage is TRBV29-1 and J usage is TRBJ1-6, with D perhaps TRBD1 (6 bases). Trimming removed 8 bases from V and 7 bases from J, with 18 bases in between. CDR3 length equals 14 residues. Germline V gene sequence: CDR1 SQVTM, CDR2 ANQGSEA. The CDR3 loop is CSLRGPGANSPLHF. The CDR3 DNA follows: TGCAGCTTACGGGGTCCAGGGGCCAATTCACCCCTCCACTTT.

This chain links TRBV29-1 with TRBJ1-5, with D possibly TRBD1 on 5 matching bases. CDR1 and CDR2 from the germline V gene are SQVTM and ANQGSEA. The CDR3 consists of 10 residues. V lost 6 bases and J 11 bases, leaving 11 bases between the germline ends. In nucleotides, the CDR3 is TGCAGCGTGGTAGCGGGGGCCCAGCATTTT. Its protein product is CSVVAGAQHF.

The chain links TRBV25-1 to TRBJ1-6; 7 bases map to TRBD1. The germline CDR1 and CDR2 sequences are MGHDK and SYGVNS. The CDR3 is 16 amino acids. V lost 6 bases, J lost 9 bases, and 14 bases stayed unmatched. The CDR3 reads CASSGHSTGMSSPLHF. CDR3 nucleotides: TGTGCCAGCAGCGGTCACTCGACAGGGATGTCTTCACCCCTCCACTTT.

The rearrangement joins TRBV29-1 to TRBJ1-3; D uncertain. V was trimmed by 0 bases and J by 4 bases, leaving 19 bases between them. The CDR3 has 17 amino acids. CDR1 is SQVTM, CDR2 ANQGSEA, per germline. In nucleotides, the CDR3 is TGCAGCGTTGAAGATCGCCGTTCGGTGGTGGGAGGAAACACCATATATTTT. It encodes CSVEDRRSVVGGNTIYF.

V and J are TRBV10-3 and TRBJ2-7; D remains ambiguous. The CDR3 consists of 15 residues. Looked up from germline, CDR1 is ENHRY and CDR2 is SYGVKD. Between the trimmed V and J ends, which lost 5 bases and 3 bases, there was a span of 17 bases. DNA for the CDR3: TGTGCCATCAGTTACTCGACACAGTTAAACTACGAGCAGTACTTC. The encoded protein is CAISYSTQLNYEQYF.

The chain recombines TRBV5-4 with TRBJ2-5; 13 bases line up with TRBD2. V trimming: 0 bases; J trimming: 2 bases; junction bases outside the gene matches: 4. The CDR3 sequence is 17 residues long. From germline, CDR1 is SGHNT and CDR2 YYREEE (reference sequence). The CDR3: CASSLGGTSGKQETQYF. The CDR3, as DNA: TGTGCCAGCAGCTTGGGGGGGACTAGCGGGAAGCAAGAGACCCAGTACTTC. Supplemented by reference TRBV5-4 and TRBJ2-5, the full variable domain reads ETGVTQSPTHLIKTRGQQVTLRCSSQSGHNTVSWYQQALGQGPQFIFQYYREEENGRGNFPPRFSGLQFPNYSSELNVNALELDDSALYLCASSLGGTSGKQETQYFGPGTRLLVL.

This clonotype was detected a few times. This chain joins TRBV6-1 and TRBJ1-2, with a possible D match to TRBD1 (6 bases). V was cut by 2 bases and J by 5 bases, with 12 bases left in between. The CDR3 length is 14 residues. Per germline, CDR1 MNHNS and CDR2 SASEGT. CDR3 protein: CASSERGGPYGYTF. The CDR3 coding sequence is TGTGCCAGCAGTGAACGCGGGGGCCCTTATGGCTACACCTTC.